This is a list of T cell receptor beta chains from one sample in a study of blood T cell repertoires in COVID-19. Data came from immunoSEQ multiplex PCR; TCRdb stores just in-frame clones and leaves some out. Found here are 140,000 or so clones, roughly 86% of them singletons; the top ten hold 1.5% to 2%. Sequenced material: peripheral blood. These receptor sequences come from a man between 65 and 85 years old with acute or convalescent COVID-19. The CDR3 runs from the conserved cysteine through the conserved F or W. The order of the fields is CDR3 DNA, CDR3 protein, V gene, CDR3 length, D gene, clone size, J gene. A D gene is named only where the DNA matches it firmly. The size entry is marked missing in some rows and otherwise reads once, few, many or a size class.

cdr3_nt: TGTGCCAGCAGTCCTCACAGCGGGGTATTCAACGAGCAGTACTTC; cdr3_aa: CASSPHSGVFNEQYF; v_call: TRBV27; cdr3_length: 15; d_call: TRBD2; clone_size: -; j_call: TRBJ2-7
cdr3_nt: TGTGCCACCAGCCCCTTAGGTTCCGGGAAGACTAATGAAAAACTGTTTTTT; cdr3_aa: CATSPLGSGKTNEKLFF; v_call: TRBV24-1; cdr3_length: 17; d_call: -; clone_size: -; j_call: TRBJ1-4
cdr3_nt: TGTGCCATCAGTGCTCGACTAGCGGGGGTCAGCACAGATACGCAGTATTTT; cdr3_aa: CAISARLAGVSTDTQYF; v_call: TRBV10-3; cdr3_length: 17; d_call: TRBD2; clone_size: once; j_call: TRBJ2-3
cdr3_nt: TGTGCCAGCAGCACACACAGGGTAGAGACCCAGTACTTC; cdr3_aa: CASSTHRVETQYF; v_call: TRBV7-9; cdr3_length: 13; d_call: -; clone_size: -; j_call: TRBJ2-5
cdr3_nt: TGTGCCAGCAGTTCCGGACTGGACGAGCAGTACTTC; cdr3_aa: CASSSGLDEQYF; v_call: TRBV6-6; cdr3_length: 12; d_call: -; clone_size: -; j_call: TRBJ2-7
cdr3_nt: TGTGCCAGCAGCTCCCAGACAGGGGGCAATGAAAAACTGTTTTTT; cdr3_aa: CASSSQTGGNEKLFF; v_call: TRBV7-9; cdr3_length: 15; d_call: TRBD1; clone_size: -; j_call: TRBJ1-4
cdr3_nt: TGTGCCAGCAGTGCCGCTACCTACGAGCAGTACTTC; cdr3_aa: CASSAATYEQYF; v_call: TRBV25-1; cdr3_length: 12; d_call: -; clone_size: -; j_call: TRBJ2-7
cdr3_nt: TGCGCCAGCAGCTTTACCGAAGGGGCAGATACGCAGTATTTT; cdr3_aa: CASSFTEGADTQYF; v_call: TRBV5-1; cdr3_length: 14; d_call: -; clone_size: -; j_call: TRBJ2-3
cdr3_nt: TGTGCCACCAGTGACGTCTCGGGGAGCTCCTACAATGAGCAGTTCTTC; cdr3_aa: CATSDVSGSSYNEQFF; v_call: TRBV24-1; cdr3_length: 16; d_call: -; clone_size: -; j_call: TRBJ2-1
cdr3_nt: TGTGCCAGCAGTACAGGGCCTCCTTTCTATGGCTACACCTTC; cdr3_aa: CASSTGPPFYGYTF; v_call: TRBV6-5; cdr3_length: 14; d_call: -; clone_size: -; j_call: TRBJ1-2
cdr3_nt: TGCGCCAGCAGCCTAGCGGGAGGGCCCGGAGAGACCCAGTACTTC; cdr3_aa: CASSLAGGPGETQYF; v_call: TRBV5-1; cdr3_length: 15; d_call: TRBD2; clone_size: -; j_call: TRBJ2-5
cdr3_nt: TGTGCCAGCAGCTCCAGGTCTACAGTGAACACTGAAGCTTTCTTT; cdr3_aa: CASSSRSTVNTEAFF; v_call: TRBV11-2; cdr3_length: 15; d_call: -; clone_size: -; j_call: TRBJ1-1
cdr3_nt: TGTGCCAGCAGCTTAGTGTCACAGTCAAACACTGAAGCTTTCTTT; cdr3_aa: CASSLVSQSNTEAFF; v_call: TRBV7-2; cdr3_length: 15; d_call: -; clone_size: once; j_call: TRBJ1-1
cdr3_nt: TGTGCCAGCAGTTATAGCGGTTCGTACAATGAGCAGTTCTTC; cdr3_aa: CASSYSGSYNEQFF; v_call: TRBV6-5; cdr3_length: 14; d_call: -; clone_size: -; j_call: TRBJ2-1
cdr3_nt: TGTGCCAGCACCGAGAGGGGGAGAAACACCATATATTTT; cdr3_aa: CASTERGRNTIYF; v_call: TRBV25-1; cdr3_length: 13; d_call: -; clone_size: -; j_call: TRBJ1-3
cdr3_nt: TGTGCCAGCAGCCAGGGTAATCAGCCCCAGCATTTT; cdr3_aa: CASSQGNQPQHF; v_call: TRBV2; cdr3_length: 12; d_call: -; clone_size: -; j_call: TRBJ1-5
cdr3_nt: TGTGCCAGCAGTGGACTAGCGGAAGAGACCCAGTACTTC; cdr3_aa: CASSGLAEETQYF; v_call: TRBV2; cdr3_length: 13; d_call: TRBD2; clone_size: -; j_call: TRBJ2-5
cdr3_nt: TGTGCCAGCAGAAGGGGGACTGGAAACACCATATATTTT; cdr3_aa: CASRRGTGNTIYF; v_call: TRBV6-5; cdr3_length: 13; d_call: -; clone_size: -; j_call: TRBJ1-3
cdr3_nt: TGTGCCAGCAGTTTGGGGACTCGCGAGCAGTACTTC; cdr3_aa: CASSLGTREQYF; v_call: TRBV12-3/TRBV12-4; cdr3_length: 12; d_call: -; clone_size: -; j_call: TRBJ2-7
cdr3_nt: TGTGCCAGCAGTGAAACCAGGGGCGCATACGAGCAGTACTTC; cdr3_aa: CASSETRGAYEQYF; v_call: TRBV2; cdr3_length: 14; d_call: -; clone_size: -; j_call: TRBJ2-7
cdr3_nt: TGCAGTCCTCGTGGGGGGGTCGATGAGCAGTTCTTC; cdr3_aa: CSPRGGVDEQFF; v_call: TRBV20-1; cdr3_length: 12; d_call: TRBD2; clone_size: -; j_call: TRBJ2-1
cdr3_nt: TGTGCCAGCCGTCGGACAGGCTCGTCTGGAAACACCATATATTTT; cdr3_aa: CASRRTGSSGNTIYF; v_call: TRBV3-1/TRBV3-2; cdr3_length: 15; d_call: TRBD1; clone_size: -; j_call: TRBJ1-3
cdr3_nt: TGTGCCAGCAGCACTAACAATGAGCAGTTCTTC; cdr3_aa: CASSTNNEQFF; v_call: TRBV6-2/TRBV6-3; cdr3_length: 11; d_call: -; clone_size: once; j_call: TRBJ2-1
cdr3_nt: TGTGCCAGCATCCCCGCCTCGGGGGGCGTCTATACCGGGGAGCTGTTTTTT; cdr3_aa: CASIPASGGVYTGELFF; v_call: TRBV28; cdr3_length: 17; d_call: -; clone_size: -; j_call: TRBJ2-2
cdr3_nt: TGTGCCAGCAGCCCACTGACAGGGAGCTCCTACAATGAGCAGTTCTTC; cdr3_aa: CASSPLTGSSYNEQFF; v_call: TRBV28; cdr3_length: 16; d_call: TRBD1; clone_size: -; j_call: TRBJ2-1
cdr3_nt: TGTGCCAGCAGCGTAAGGACTAGCGGGGGGCAAGAGACCCAGTACTTC; cdr3_aa: CASSVRTSGGQETQYF; v_call: TRBV11-2; cdr3_length: 16; d_call: TRBD2; clone_size: once; j_call: TRBJ2-5
cdr3_nt: TGTGCCAGCAGAGCGGGATTGTACCAAGAGACCCAGTACTTC; cdr3_aa: CASRAGLYQETQYF; v_call: TRBV2; cdr3_length: 14; d_call: TRBD2; clone_size: once; j_call: TRBJ2-5
cdr3_nt: TGTGCCAGCGGGGCCGACAGGGGCAATCAGCCCCAGCATTTT; cdr3_aa: CASGADRGNQPQHF; v_call: TRBV6-5; cdr3_length: 14; d_call: TRBD1; clone_size: -; j_call: TRBJ1-5
cdr3_nt: TGTGCCAGCAGTCCTCCGGGACTAGCTTACGAGCAGTACTTC; cdr3_aa: CASSPPGLAYEQYF; v_call: TRBV6-5; cdr3_length: 14; d_call: TRBD2; clone_size: -; j_call: TRBJ2-7
cdr3_nt: TGCGCCAGCAGCCCAACCCCCGGGGAGGGGGACAATGAGCAGTTCTTC; cdr3_aa: CASSPTPGEGDNEQFF; v_call: TRBV5-1; cdr3_length: 16; d_call: -; clone_size: -; j_call: TRBJ2-1
cdr3_nt: TGTGCCAGCAGCTTTCGACAGGTCTCTGGAAACACCATATATTTT; cdr3_aa: CASSFRQVSGNTIYF; v_call: TRBV7-9; cdr3_length: 15; d_call: -; clone_size: -; j_call: TRBJ1-3
cdr3_nt: TGTGCCAGCAGTTACCGTGGGACTTCCGACACTGAAGCTTTCTTT; cdr3_aa: CASSYRGTSDTEAFF; v_call: TRBV6-6; cdr3_length: 15; d_call: -; clone_size: -; j_call: TRBJ1-1
cdr3_nt: TGTGCCAGCTCACCAGGTACAGTCACGCCCCAGCATTTT; cdr3_aa: CASSPGTVTPQHF; v_call: TRBV18; cdr3_length: 13; d_call: -; clone_size: -; j_call: TRBJ1-5
cdr3_nt: TGTGCCAGTAGTATCCCAGGTGCGAACACTGAAGCTTTCTTT; cdr3_aa: CASSIPGANTEAFF; v_call: TRBV19; cdr3_length: 14; d_call: -; clone_size: -; j_call: TRBJ1-1
cdr3_nt: TGTGCCAGCAGCCACTGGGCCTCTGGAAACACCATATATTTT; cdr3_aa: CASSHWASGNTIYF; v_call: TRBV6-5; cdr3_length: 14; d_call: -; clone_size: -; j_call: TRBJ1-3
cdr3_nt: TGTGCCAGCAGCGGGCGAGGATACACTGAAGCTTTCTTT; cdr3_aa: CASSGRGYTEAFF; v_call: TRBV9; cdr3_length: 13; d_call: -; clone_size: -; j_call: TRBJ1-1
cdr3_nt: TGTGCCAGCACCCGGGGTAGCGGTAGCACAGATACGCAGTATTTT; cdr3_aa: CASTRGSGSTDTQYF; v_call: TRBV3-1/TRBV3-2; cdr3_length: 15; d_call: -; clone_size: -; j_call: TRBJ2-3
cdr3_nt: TGTGCCAGCAGTCCGGGACAGCAGAATTCACCCCTCCACTTT; cdr3_aa: CASSPGQQNSPLHF; v_call: TRBV27; cdr3_length: 14; d_call: TRBD1; clone_size: once; j_call: TRBJ1-6
cdr3_nt: TGTGCCAGTACGGCGGGAGGGCCCTACGAGCAGTACTTC; cdr3_aa: CASTAGGPYEQYF; v_call: TRBV19; cdr3_length: 13; d_call: TRBD2; clone_size: -; j_call: TRBJ2-7
cdr3_nt: TGTGCCAGCAGCTTGTCGGCGGTCCCAGATACGCAGTATTTT; cdr3_aa: CASSLSAVPDTQYF; v_call: TRBV5-4; cdr3_length: 14; d_call: -; clone_size: -; j_call: TRBJ2-3
cdr3_nt: TGTGCCAGCAGCCAAGATCTAACTAGCTCCTACAATGAGCAGTTCTTC; cdr3_aa: CASSQDLTSSYNEQFF; v_call: TRBV3-1/TRBV3-2; cdr3_length: 16; d_call: -; clone_size: -; j_call: TRBJ2-1
cdr3_nt: TGTGCCAGCAGCTTAGAGCTGAGCTCCTACGAGCAGTACTTC; cdr3_aa: CASSLELSSYEQYF; v_call: TRBV11-2; cdr3_length: 14; d_call: -; clone_size: many; j_call: TRBJ2-7
cdr3_nt: TGCGCCAGCAGCCGAGCCAGGACAACAGGGGGCATTGGAAACACCATATATTTT; cdr3_aa: CASSRARTTGGIGNTIYF; v_call: TRBV4-1; cdr3_length: 18; d_call: TRBD1; clone_size: -; j_call: TRBJ1-3
cdr3_nt: TGCGCCAGCACCAGGACAGGGAACACTGAAGCTTTCTTT; cdr3_aa: CASTRTGNTEAFF; v_call: TRBV5-1; cdr3_length: 13; d_call: TRBD1; clone_size: -; j_call: TRBJ1-1
cdr3_nt: TGTGCTGCCACAAGACAGGGAGAGTCAAACATTCAGTACTTC; cdr3_aa: CAATRQGESNIQYF; v_call: TRBV12-5; cdr3_length: 14; d_call: TRBD1; clone_size: -; j_call: TRBJ2-4
cdr3_nt: TGTGCCAGCAGCTTTCAAGACAGAGGACGATTCTATGGCTACACCTTC; cdr3_aa: CASSFQDRGRFYGYTF; v_call: TRBV7-2; cdr3_length: 16; d_call: -; clone_size: -; j_call: TRBJ1-2
cdr3_nt: TGTGCCAGCTCTCCTGTCAGGAACAAAAATGAAAAACTGTTTTTT; cdr3_aa: CASSPVRNKNEKLFF; v_call: TRBV18; cdr3_length: 15; d_call: -; clone_size: once; j_call: TRBJ1-4
cdr3_nt: TGTGCCAGCTCACCAGGGACAGGGGACACTGAAGCTTTCTTT; cdr3_aa: CASSPGTGDTEAFF; v_call: TRBV18; cdr3_length: 14; d_call: TRBD1; clone_size: -; j_call: TRBJ1-1
cdr3_nt: TGTGCCAGCAGCGTAGCTGTCGGGGGGTCCACAGATACGCAGTATTTT; cdr3_aa: CASSVAVGGSTDTQYF; v_call: TRBV9; cdr3_length: 16; d_call: TRBD2; clone_size: -; j_call: TRBJ2-3